This T cell receptor beta chain was identified in a study of blood T cell repertoires in COVID-19. CDR3 length: 14 amino acids. V shed 1 base, J shed 4 bases, and the junction held 2 bases outside the gene matches. Germline values: CDR1 SGHTA, CDR2 FQGNSA. Clones were sequenced by immunoSEQ multiplex PCR, and TCRdb holds only the in-frame ones, with some missing. The table records about 260,000 clones, less than 90% of them present only once. The sequence came from a man aged 55 to 69 who had recovered from COVID-19. Source material: peripheral blood. The rearrangement joins TRBV7-2 to TRBJ2-3; 7 bases line up with TRBD2. DNA for the CDR3: TGTGCCAGCAGCTTAGGGCGGGGGTCAGATACGCAGTATTTT. Encoded protein: CASSLGRGSDTQYF.